Here is one T cell receptor beta chain with its context. One end of the junction is discordant with germline, which a read error may explain. This specimen belongs to a study of CDR3 diversity in severe acne. The CDR3 is made up of 18 amino acids. From the PCR reads, TCRdb called clonotypes with MiXCR, one entry per CDR3 protein. The repertoire holds 90,000 or so distinct CDR3 sequences, about 52% seen once, with around a tenth in the top ten. V is TRBV12-3 or TRBV12-4 and J is TRBJ2-7; the D gene is possibly TRBD1 (6 bases). The origin of this receptor is a male donor in good health, serving as a control. The sequencing input was blood. The CDR3 is CASSTITSGEGIPYEQCF. CDR3 coding DNA: TGTGCCAGCAGTACAATCACCTCAGGGGAAGGCATCCCCTACGAGCAGTGCTTC.